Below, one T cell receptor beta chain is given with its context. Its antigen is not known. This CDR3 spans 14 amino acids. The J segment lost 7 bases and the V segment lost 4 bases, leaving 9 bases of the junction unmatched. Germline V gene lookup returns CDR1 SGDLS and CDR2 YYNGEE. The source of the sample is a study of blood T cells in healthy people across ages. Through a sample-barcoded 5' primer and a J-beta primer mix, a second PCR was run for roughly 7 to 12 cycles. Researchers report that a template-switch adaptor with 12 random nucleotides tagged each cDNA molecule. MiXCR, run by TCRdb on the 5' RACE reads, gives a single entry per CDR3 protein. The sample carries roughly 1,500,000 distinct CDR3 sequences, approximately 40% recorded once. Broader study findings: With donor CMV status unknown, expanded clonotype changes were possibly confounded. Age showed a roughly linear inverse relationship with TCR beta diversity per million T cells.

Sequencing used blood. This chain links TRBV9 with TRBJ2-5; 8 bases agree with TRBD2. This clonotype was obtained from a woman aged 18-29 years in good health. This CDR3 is CASSRNGGAVTQYF. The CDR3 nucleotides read TGTGCCAGCAGCCGCAACGGGGGGGCAGTGACCCAGTACTTC.